This T cell receptor beta chain was identified in a study of shared clonotypes between healthy human individuals. Overall study: Per donor, CD8 memory used one plate, CD8 naive used two, CD4 memory used three and CD4 naive used three.

An assay was performed, and its level was deep. The protocol was immunoSEQ multiplex PCR, while the TCRdb copy is restricted to in-frame clones and leaves out a portion. The table records around 2,000,000 clones, approximately 94% of them present only once. General observations from the study: Clonotypes not shared had lower generation probabilities than those common to all four donors.

CDR1 is DFQATT and CDR2 is SNEGSKA in the germline V gene (reference sequence). The V and J ends lost 6 bases and 6 bases respectively, with 11 bases between them. The CDR3 spans 11 residues. Naive-designated CD8 cells lacked CD45RO, were positively enriched for CCR7, and omitted terminally differentiated effector memory CD45RA+ cells. Of note for this clone: The antigen is not known.

The sequence was obtained from a man between 18 and 35 years old in good health. Some clones in this sample may be carry-over from other donors' samples. J is TRBJ1-2 and V is TRBV20-1; D not resolved. The sample taken for sequencing was naive CD8+ T cells from PBMCs. The CDR3 reads CSAIPRDGYTF. CDR3 coding DNA: TGCAGTGCAATCCCTCGGGATGGCTACACCTTC.